What follows are 21 T cell receptor beta chains derived from one specimen sequenced in a study of CD8+ T cells in alopecia areata listed by TCRdb under 2018. Taken with the paper, the label for time point translates to: about 25 weeks on oral tofacitinib. The sample's treatment or condition label is to be understood as: oral pan-JAK inhibitor, 5-10 mg twice daily. Receptor amplification or capture employed the immunoSEQ multiplex PCR assay. RNA was extracted from all samples and reverse transcribed into cDNA, which served as template for TCR sequencing. Here the immuneACCESS table is served through TCRdb, limited to in-frame sequences with V and J called. Missing clones are a known gap in these copies; in checked studies unresolved V genes cover under half, and the rest lacks a known reason. The sample yields 190,000 or so clones; roughly three fifths were counted once. Over 10% of the sample belongs to the ten largest clones.

Sequenced here: CD8+ T cells sorted from blood, sampled at week 24, from a patient treated with tofacitinib. These receptors were obtained from a human donor with alopecia areata.

With respect to this clone: Other nucleotide sequences from this sample produce the same CDR3. The gene calls are TRBV13 and TRBJ2-3; D remains ambiguous. Trimming left V 0 bases short and J 6 bases short, with 4 bases between. CDR3 size: 12 residues. Germline CDR1 is PRHDT and CDR2 is FYEKMQ (reference sequence). The CDR3 protein is CASSLGRDTQYF. DNA of the CDR3: TGTGCCAGCAGCTTAGGAAGGGATACGCAGTATTTT.

CDR3 residues: CASISFERDSLVGEQFF. The CDR3 DNA reads TGTGCCAGCATTAGTTTTGAGCGAGACTCCCTTGTGGGCGAGCAGTTCTTC. The V call is TRBV6-8, the J call TRBJ2-1; D gene unclear. The CDR3 totals 17 residues. Trimming removed 7 bases at V and 10 bases at J, with 29 bases between. CDR1 is MNHGY and CDR2 is SAAAGT in the germline V gene.

This chain joins TRBV2 and TRBJ2-7, with a weak D call TRBD1 (6 bases). The CDR3 length is 13 residues. Germline assignment: CDR1 SNHLY and CDR2 FYNNEI. Trimming cost V 6 bases and J 6 bases, with 15 bases left between them. Written as DNA, the CDR3 is TGTGCCAGCAGCAACCCAGGACAGTTCGAGCAGTACTTC. Its translation is CASSNPGQFEQYF.

The rearrangement links TRBV7-9 to TRBJ2-1; D is unclear. The germline CDR1 and CDR2 sequences are SEHNR and FQNEAQ (reference sequence). Trimming took 4 bases from V and 0 from J, leaving 10 bases between them. CDR3 length: 15 amino acids. CDR3 nucleotides: TGTGCCAGCAGCTCAAGGTTAGCCTCCTACAATGAGCAGTTCTTC. Its protein is CASSSRLASYNEQFF. Combining the CDR3 with reference TRBV7-9 and TRBJ2-1 gives the whole variable domain DTGVSQNPRHKITKRGQNVTFRCDPISEHNRLYWYRQTLGQGPEFLTYFQNEAQLEKSRLLSDRFSAERPKGSFSTLEIQRTEQGDSAMYLCASSSRLASYNEQFFGPGTRLTVL.

The sample holds a few counts of this clone. The chain links TRBV14 to TRBJ2-1; D is undetermined. V shed 5 bases and J shed 2 bases, with 13 bases lying between them. CDR3 length: 15 residues. Germline V lookup: CDR1 SGHDN, CDR2 FVKESK. This CDR3 reads CASSDARFPYNEQFF. The CDR3 bases are TGTGCCAGCAGCGACGCTAGGTTTCCCTACAATGAGCAGTTCTTC.

J is TRBJ2-3 and V is TRBV27; 7 nucleotides agree with TRBD2. The germline gives CDR1 MNHEY, CDR2 SMNVEV (reference sequence). V shed 2 bases, J shed 4 bases, and the junction held 6 bases outside the gene matches. The CDR3 totals 15 residues. The CDR3, as DNA: TGTGCCAGCAGTTTAATGATTACTAGCGCAGATACGCAGTATTTT. Its translation: CASSLMITSADTQYF.

The chain uses TRBV5-7 and TRBJ2-1, with D perhaps assigned TRBD1 or TRBD2 (5 bases each). Being an ORF, TRBV5-7 has a function that is uncertain. This CDR3 contains 18 residues. The V gene lost 4 bases and the J gene lost 5 bases, with 25 bases spanning the gap. CDR3 residues: CASSETRGPLRYNNEQFF. The CDR3 DNA reads TGTGCCAGCAGCGAAACCCGGGGCCCCCTAAGATACAACAATGAGCAGTTCTTC.

The V and J genes are TRBV30 and TRBJ2-5, with TRBD1 as a possible D gene (5 bases). Germline-derived CDR1 and CDR2 are GTSNPN and SVGIG (reference sequence). Trimming pared 0 bases from V and 5 bases from J, leaving 16 bases between. The CDR3 is 15 residues long. The CDR3 DNA is TGTGCCTGGAGTGTATCCCAGGGCTTCGGGGAGACCCAGTACTTC. Translating gives CAWSVSQGFGETQYF.

The J gene is TRBJ1-2, the V gene TRBV20-1; D remains unclear. The germline V and J ends were trimmed by 1 base and 7 bases, with 7 bases remaining between them. The CDR3 totals 11 residues. Germline CDR1 and CDR2: DFQATT and SNEGSKA (reference sequence). CDR3 loop: CSARGMSGYTF. CDR3 in DNA: TGCAGTGCTAGAGGCATGAGTGGCTACACCTTC.

This chain joins TRBV19 and TRBJ1-4, with D unclear. Germline lookup yields CDR1 LNHDA and CDR2 SQIVND (reference sequence). V was shortened by 5 bases and J by 2 bases, with 15 bases between the two germline ends. This CDR3 contains 16 residues. Here the CDR3 DNA reads TGTGCCAGTAGTCTTGGGGAAGGGCAGACTAATGAAAAACTGTTTTTT. Translating it yields CASSLGEGQTNEKLFF. Full variable domain (missing parts from reference TRBV19 and TRBJ1-4): DGGITQSPKYLFRKEGQNVTLSCEQNLNHDAMYWYRQDPGQGLRLIYYSQIVNDFQKGDIAEGYSVSREKKESFPLTVTSAQKNPTAFYLCASSLGEGQTNEKLFFGSGTQLSVL.

This clone was detected a few times. The chain recombines TRBV29-1 with TRBJ2-7; 10 bases line up with TRBD1. This CDR3 region has 15 residues. Trimming took 1 base from V and 5 from J; bases not matched to a gene: 8. Germline-derived CDR1 and CDR2 are SQVTM and ANQGSEA. Here the CDR3 reads CSVEARDRGRHEQYF. CDR3 DNA: TGCAGCGTTGAAGCTAGGGACAGGGGACGGCACGAGCAGTACTTC.

The sample holds a few counts of this clone. CDR3 DNA: TGTGCCACCAGCAGAGATGCGGGGGGGCCAACAGATACGCAGTATTTT. Amino acids: CATSRDAGGPTDTQYF. V is TRBV15 and J is TRBJ2-3, with TRBD2 matching 9 bases. The trim removed 0 bases at V and 3 bases at J, leaving 4 bases unmatched. In germline, CDR1 is LNHNV, CDR2 YYDKDF (reference sequence). This CDR3 is built from 16 residues.

The V and J genes are TRBV7-9 and TRBJ2-1, with D perhaps assigned TRBD1 or TRBD2 (5 bases each). Trimming took 2 bases from V and 6 from J, leaving 11 bases between them. The CDR3 has 14 residues. The germline V gene encodes CDR1 SEHNR and CDR2 FQNEAQ (reference sequence). The CDR3 DNA sequence: TGTGCCAGCAGCTTACGGGGCGATCTCAATGAGCAGTTCTTC. Translating it yields CASSLRGDLNEQFF.

This rearrangement joins TRBV5-1 to TRBJ2-7, with D hard to call. Deletions cut 2 bases from V and 1 base from J, with 10 bases between. In germline, CDR1 is SGHRS, CDR2 YFSETQ. There are 14 residues in the CDR3. DNA of the CDR3: TGCGCCAGCAGCTTTGGGCAGTTTTCCTACGAGCAGTACTTC. Its translation is CASSFGQFSYEQYF. Together with reference TRBV5-1 and TRBJ2-7, the CDR3 gives the full variable domain: KAGVTQTPRYLIKTRGQQVTLSCSPISGHRSVSWYQQTPGQGLQFLFEYFSETQRNKGNFPGRFSGRQFSNSRSEMNVSTLELGDSALYLCASSFGQFSYEQYFGPGTRLTVT.

The rearrangement uses TRBV6-5 and TRBJ1-5, with a tentative D call TRBD1 (5 bases). Germline V gene lookup returns CDR1 MNHEY and CDR2 SVGAGI. This CDR3 spans 15 amino acids. Trimming pared 3 bases from V and 0 bases from J, leaving 9 bases between. CDR3 sequence (DNA): TGTGCCAGCAGTTATGGGGGGAATAGCAATCAGCCCCAGCATTTT. Residues: CASSYGGNSNQPQHF.

This clone has only one observation. V usage is TRBV27 and J usage is TRBJ1-1, with 7 bases that match TRBD1. The J segment lost 3 bases and the V segment lost 5 bases, leaving 3 bases of the junction unmatched. The CDR3 extends over 13 amino acids. The V gene's germline CDR1 is MNHEY and CDR2 SMNVEV (reference sequence). The CDR3 DNA reads as TGTGCCAGCAGTCTAGGACAGGACACTGAAGCTTTCTTT. Amino acid sequence: CASSLGQDTEAFF.

This CDR3 is CASSQDRRGRSSPLHF. The CDR3 region has the DNA TGTGCCAGCAGCCAAGATCGTCGGGGTCGATCTTCACCCCTCCACTTT. The V gene is TRBV14, the J gene TRBJ1-6, with no clear D. Germline V CDR1 and CDR2: SGHDN, FVKESK. CDR3 length: 16 amino acids. The germline V and J ends were trimmed by 0 bases and 9 bases, with 15 bases remaining between them.

J is TRBJ2-7 and V is TRBV7-9; 7 bases align to TRBD1. J gave up 5 bases and V 5 bases, and 9 bases lay outside the gene matches. Germline V gene lookup returns CDR1 SEHNR and CDR2 FQNEAQ (reference sequence). The CDR3 length is 14 residues. The CDR3 here is CASSPRQGRDEQYF. CDR3 sequence (DNA): TGTGCCAGCAGCCCCAGACAGGGTAGGGACGAGCAGTACTTC.

The chain has TRBV5-6 and TRBJ1-4; D is undetermined. From germline, CDR1 is SGHDT and CDR2 YYEEEE. V gave up 4 bases and J gave up 0 bases, with 13 bases separating them. The CDR3 loop spans 16 amino acids. CDR3 in DNA: TGTGCCAGCAGCCCCTGGACGGATGCAACTAATGAAAAACTGTTTTTT. Translation: CASSPWTDATNEKLFF.

The chain couples TRBV29-1 to TRBJ2-1, with 14 bases aligning to TRBD2. CDR1 and CDR2 from the germline V gene are SQVTM and ANQGSEA. The J segment lost 8 bases and the V segment lost 3 bases, leaving 3 bases of the junction unmatched. The CDR3 extends over 14 amino acids. The CDR3 protein is CSVEGLAGAYEQFF. CDR3 DNA sequence: TGCAGCGTTGAGGGACTAGCGGGGGCTTATGAGCAGTTCTTC.

This clone came up a few times. The chain carries TRBV29-1 and TRBJ1-2; 8 bases map to TRBD1. Looked up from germline, CDR1 is SQVTM and CDR2 is ANQGSEA. The length of the CDR3 is 12 residues. With V trimmed by 5 bases and J by 7 bases, 6 bases remained unmatched. CDR3 sequence (DNA): TGCAGCGTTCGGTTCAGGGGGCTTGGCTACACCTTC. Translation gives CSVRFRGLGYTF.